At least ten counts were recorded for the clone carrying this T cell receptor beta chain. Antigen: not known. This sample is drawn from a study of T cells in Graves' hyperthyroidism and ophthalmopathy. In patients aged 18 to 65, hyperthyroidism was newly diagnosed, with duration under 2 months. From 10 ml of fresh peripheral blood, PBMCs were isolated. Whole-study results and caveats: Blood held most thyroid clonotypes expanded above 0.001 frequency. It was a median about 6.5 months before onset that the model predicted ophthalmopathy.

RNA transcripts yielded amplified TCR beta CDR3 regions. The HTBI primer set was used in a first-round RT-PCR of the TCR CDR3. TCRdb re-called the multiplex PCR reads through MiXCR, storing one row per CDR3 protein. The sample gives 500,000 to 700,000 distinct CDR3 sequences, roughly 17% of which show up once; 15% to 20% is in the top ten. This sequence originates from a young woman with Graves' hyperthyroidism. The specimen sequenced was blood.

This CDR3 reads CSAPAGGRTDTQYF. The CDR3 DNA sequence: TGCAGTGCCCCAGCGGGGGGGCGCACAGATACGCAGTATTTT. The chain combines TRBV20-1 with TRBJ2-3, with TRBD2 identical over 10 bases. Trimming cost V 6 bases and J 1 base; bases outside gene matches: 4. Germline V gene sequence: CDR1 DFQATT, CDR2 SNEGSKA (reference sequence). The CDR3 spans 14 residues.